This paragraph covers one TCR beta chain sequence. The antigen remains undetermined. The method was immunoSEQ multiplex PCR; TCRdb's version includes in-frame clones alone and lacks a portion of them. The data hold 50,000 to 65,000 clones, with about 80% observed a single time. The CDR3 consists of 15 residues. V was clipped by 0 bases and J by 3 bases, with 12 bases between them. From germline, CDR1 is LGHNA and CDR2 YNFKEQ. This sample was included in a study of radiotherapy plus CTLA-4 blockade in lung cancer. Overall study: Patients showed objective responses in approximately 17% of cases and disease control in 31%. Study-wide results and caveats: Clones of tumor-derived TCRs expanded in blood after radiotherapy plus ipilimumab. Reported findings show early blood T cell clone dynamics, with interferon-beta, best predicted response.

Lung cancer patients with chemo-refractory metastatic non-small-cell disease were given focal radiation plus CTLA-4 blockade with ipilimumab. The clonotype was recovered from a human donor with non-small cell lung cancer who had a partial response to radiotherapy plus ipilimumab. This chain connects TRBV4-2 to TRBJ2-7; D perhaps matches TRBD2 (7 bases). The sequencing used peripheral blood, collected from a patient treated with radiotherapy plus ipilimumab. CDR3 DNA: TGTGCCAGCAGCCAAGATGTAGGGGGGGACTACGAGCAGTACTTC. Protein: CASSQDVGGDYEQYF.